This T cell receptor beta chain derives from a study of blood T cell repertoires in COVID-19. Study details: The study drew acute and convalescent COVID-19 samples from the United States, Italy and Spain.

This clone turned up a few times. The table came from immunoSEQ multiplex PCR; TCRdb's copy has only in-frame clones and leaves some out. The sample yields approximately 10,000 clones, around 85% seen once. The germline gives CDR1 SGHRS, CDR2 YFSETQ. This CDR3 comprises 13 residues. Trimming cost V 0 bases and J 4 bases; bases outside gene matches: 1. The chain has TRBV5-1 and TRBJ2-7; 7 bases line up with TRBD1. Material: peripheral blood. The clonotype comes from a human donor in a cohort sampled during active COVID-19. The CDR3 reads CASSLEQGYEQYF. Written as DNA, the CDR3 is TGCGCCAGCAGCTTGGAACAGGGGTACGAGCAGTACTTC.